This entry is about one T cell receptor (beta chain). Its matching antigen is unknown. Germline V CDR1 and CDR2: MDHEN, SYDVKM. Trimming removed 4 bases at V and 10 bases at J, with 23 bases between. The CDR3 is 17 amino acids. TCRdb's copy holds only in-frame clones and misses some; the assay was immunoSEQ multiplex PCR. The sample carries 30,000 to 40,000 clones, 93% recorded once. These data belong to a study of T cells in tuberculosis. Across the whole study: In South Africa, adults with active tuberculosis were compared with IGRA-negative and latently infected IGRA-positive adolescents.

Notes on the study in general: Samples were chosen by availability of cryopreserved specimens.

The time point: new active TB diagnosis, blood taken before or within 7 days of starting treatment. This clonotype was sampled from an adult with tuberculosis. The V call is TRBV28, the J call TRBJ1-6; a weak D match, TRBD1 (6 bases). The sequenced sample was PBMCs, obtained at tuberculosis diagnosis. The CDR3 nucleotides are TGTGCCAGCAGTTCCTTTACCATGGGGGGGCGAGAGTCACCCCTCCACTTT. It is translated as CASSSFTMGGRESPLHF. The variable domain in full, completed from reference TRBV28 and TRBJ1-6, reads DVKVTQSSRYLVKRTGEKVFLECVQDMDHENMFWYRQDPGLGLRLIYFSYDVKMKEKGDIPEGYSVSREKKERFSLILESASTNQTSMYLCASSSFTMGGRESPLHFGNGTRLTVT.